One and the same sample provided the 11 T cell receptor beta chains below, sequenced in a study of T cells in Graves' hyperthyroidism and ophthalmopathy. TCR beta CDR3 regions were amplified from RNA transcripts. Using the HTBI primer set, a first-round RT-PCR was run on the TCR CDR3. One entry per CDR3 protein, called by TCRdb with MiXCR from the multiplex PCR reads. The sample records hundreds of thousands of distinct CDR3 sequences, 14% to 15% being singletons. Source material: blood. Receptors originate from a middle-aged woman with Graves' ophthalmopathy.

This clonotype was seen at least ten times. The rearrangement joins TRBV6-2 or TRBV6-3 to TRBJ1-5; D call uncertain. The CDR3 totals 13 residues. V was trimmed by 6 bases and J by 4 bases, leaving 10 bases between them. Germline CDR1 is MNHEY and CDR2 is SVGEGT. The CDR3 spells CASSYAGNQPQHF. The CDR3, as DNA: TGTGCCAGCAGCTACGCGGGGAATCAGCCCCAGCATTTT.

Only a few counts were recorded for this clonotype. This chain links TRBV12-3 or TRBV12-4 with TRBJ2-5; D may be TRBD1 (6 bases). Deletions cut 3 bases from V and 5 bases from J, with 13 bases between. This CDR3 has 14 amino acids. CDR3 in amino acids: CASSLGHPPETQYF. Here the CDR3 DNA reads TGTGCCAGCAGTTTGGGACATCCCCCGGAGACCCAGTACTTC.

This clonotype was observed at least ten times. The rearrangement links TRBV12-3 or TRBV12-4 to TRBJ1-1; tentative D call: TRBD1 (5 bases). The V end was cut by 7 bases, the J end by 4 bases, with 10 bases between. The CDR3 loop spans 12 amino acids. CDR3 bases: TGTGCCAGCACCCGGGGCGGCACTGAAGCTTTCTTT. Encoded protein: CASTRGGTEAFF.

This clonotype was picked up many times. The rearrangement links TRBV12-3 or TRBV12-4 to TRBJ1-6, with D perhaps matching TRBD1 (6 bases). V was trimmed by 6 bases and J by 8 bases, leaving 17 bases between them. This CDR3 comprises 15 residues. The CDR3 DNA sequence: TGTGCCAGCAGGCCTCAGGGGCGTAGCGATTCACCCCTCCACTTT. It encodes CASRPQGRSDSPLHF.

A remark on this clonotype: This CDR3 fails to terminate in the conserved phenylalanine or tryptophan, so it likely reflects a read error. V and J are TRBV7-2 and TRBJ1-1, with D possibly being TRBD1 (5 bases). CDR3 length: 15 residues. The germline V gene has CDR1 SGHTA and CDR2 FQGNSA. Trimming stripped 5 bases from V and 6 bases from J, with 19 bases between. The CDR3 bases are TGTGCCAGCAGCGACCTAGCGGGGGGGTTCCCTGAAGCTTTCCTT. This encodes CASSDLAGGFPEAFL.

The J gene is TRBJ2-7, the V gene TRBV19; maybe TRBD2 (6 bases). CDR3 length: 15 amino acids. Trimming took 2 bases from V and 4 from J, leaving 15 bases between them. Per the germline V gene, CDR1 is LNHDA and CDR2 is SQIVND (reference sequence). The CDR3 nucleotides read TGTGCCAGTAGTATACCTGGGCTAGCGCTGTACGAGCAGTACTTC. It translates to CASSIPGLALYEQYF.

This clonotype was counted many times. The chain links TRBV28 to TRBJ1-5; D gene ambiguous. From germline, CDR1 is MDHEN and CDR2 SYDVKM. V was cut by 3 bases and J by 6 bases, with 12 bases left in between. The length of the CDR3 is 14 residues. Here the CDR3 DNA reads TGTGCCAGCAGTTTGGAGTCAAGTGCTCAGCCCCAGCATTTT. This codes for CASSLESSAQPQHF.

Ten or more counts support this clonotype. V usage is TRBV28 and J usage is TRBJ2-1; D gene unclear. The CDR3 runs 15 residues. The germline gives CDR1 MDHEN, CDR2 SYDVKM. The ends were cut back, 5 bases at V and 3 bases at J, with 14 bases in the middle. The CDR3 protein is CASSLRTLVYNEQFF. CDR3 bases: TGTGCCAGCAGTCTTAGGACGCTGGTCTACAATGAGCAGTTCTTC.

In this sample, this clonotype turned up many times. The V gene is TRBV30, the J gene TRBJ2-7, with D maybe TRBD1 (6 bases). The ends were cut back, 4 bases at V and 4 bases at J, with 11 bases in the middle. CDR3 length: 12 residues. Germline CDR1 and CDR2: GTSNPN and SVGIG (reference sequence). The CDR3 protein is CAWMAGAYEQYF. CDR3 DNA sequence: TGTGCCTGGATGGCAGGGGCTTACGAGCAGTACTTC.

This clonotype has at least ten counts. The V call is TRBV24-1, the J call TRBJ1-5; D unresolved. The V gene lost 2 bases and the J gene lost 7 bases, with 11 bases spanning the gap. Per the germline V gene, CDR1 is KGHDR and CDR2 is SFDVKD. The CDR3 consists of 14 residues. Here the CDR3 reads CATSDWFGEQPQHF. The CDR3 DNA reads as TGTGCCACCAGTGATTGGTTCGGGGAGCAGCCCCAGCATTTT.

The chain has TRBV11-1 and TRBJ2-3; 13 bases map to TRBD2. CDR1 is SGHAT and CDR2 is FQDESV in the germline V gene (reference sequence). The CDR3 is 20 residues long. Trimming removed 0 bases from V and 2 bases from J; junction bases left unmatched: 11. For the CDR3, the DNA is TGTGCCAGCAGCTTAGCCCTACTAGCGGGAGGGCCGAAAACCACAGATACGCAGTATTTT. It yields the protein CASSLALLAGGPKTTDTQYF.